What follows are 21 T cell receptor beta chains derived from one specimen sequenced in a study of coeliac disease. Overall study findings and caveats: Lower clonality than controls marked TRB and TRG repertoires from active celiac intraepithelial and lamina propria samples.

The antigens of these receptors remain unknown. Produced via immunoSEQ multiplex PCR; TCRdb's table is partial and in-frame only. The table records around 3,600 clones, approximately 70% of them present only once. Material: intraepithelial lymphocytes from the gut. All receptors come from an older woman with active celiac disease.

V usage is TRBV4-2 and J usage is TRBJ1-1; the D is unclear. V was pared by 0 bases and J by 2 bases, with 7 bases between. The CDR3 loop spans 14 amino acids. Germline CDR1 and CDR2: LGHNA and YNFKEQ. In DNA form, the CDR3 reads TGTGCCAGCAGCCAAGACGGGGTAAACACTGAAGCTTTCTTT. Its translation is CASSQDGVNTEAFF.

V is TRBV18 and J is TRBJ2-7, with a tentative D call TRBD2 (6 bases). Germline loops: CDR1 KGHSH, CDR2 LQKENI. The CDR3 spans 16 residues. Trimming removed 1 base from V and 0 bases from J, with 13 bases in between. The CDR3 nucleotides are TGTGCCAGCTCACCACGGGAGGCCCACAGCTCCTACGAGCAGTACTTC. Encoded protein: CASSPREAHSSYEQYF.

The CDR3 DNA is TGTGCCAGCAGCTTTATGCACTACGGTGCCGGGGAGCTGTTTTTT. Translated: CASSFMHYGAGELFF. The rearrangement uses TRBV7-2 and TRBJ2-2; no firm D call. V shed 3 bases and J shed 6 bases, with 14 bases lying between them. The CDR3 is 15 amino acids. The germline CDR1 and CDR2 sequences are SGHTA and FQGNSA.

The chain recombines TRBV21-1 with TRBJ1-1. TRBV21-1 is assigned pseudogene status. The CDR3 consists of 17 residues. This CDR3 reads CASRFRLATTIRTEAFF. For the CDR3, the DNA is TGTGCCAGCAGGTTCAGGCTAGCTACAACAATTCGCACTGAAGCTTTCTTT.

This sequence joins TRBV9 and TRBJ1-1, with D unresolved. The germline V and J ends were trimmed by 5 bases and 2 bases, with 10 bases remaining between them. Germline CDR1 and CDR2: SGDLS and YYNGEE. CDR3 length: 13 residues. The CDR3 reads CASSIFFNTEAFF. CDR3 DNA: TGTGCCAGCAGTATATTTTTTAACACTGAAGCTTTCTTT.

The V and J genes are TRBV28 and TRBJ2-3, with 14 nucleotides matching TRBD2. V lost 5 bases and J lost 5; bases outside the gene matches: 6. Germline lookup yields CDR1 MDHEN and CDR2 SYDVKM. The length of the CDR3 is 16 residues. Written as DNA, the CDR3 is TGTGCCAGCAGTCCCCCGGGGACTAGCGGGGGAGATACGCAGTATTTT. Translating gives CASSPPGTSGGDTQYF. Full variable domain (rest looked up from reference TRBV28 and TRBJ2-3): DVKVTQSSRYLVKRTGEKVFLECVQDMDHENMFWYRQDPGLGLRLIYFSYDVKMKEKGDIPEGYSVSREKKERFSLILESASTNQTSMYLCASSPPGTSGGDTQYFGPGTRLTVL.

CDR3 in DNA: TGTGCCAGCAGCTTGTCCGGGACTAGCGGGGCCAATGAGCAGTTCTTC. Translated, it gives CASSLSGTSGANEQFF. J is TRBJ2-1 and V is TRBV7-2, with TRBD2 identical over 13 bases. The germline CDR1 and CDR2 sequences are SGHTA and FQGNSA. After removal of 3 bases from V and 6 bases from J, the junction contained 5 bases not matched to a gene. CDR3 length: 16 residues.

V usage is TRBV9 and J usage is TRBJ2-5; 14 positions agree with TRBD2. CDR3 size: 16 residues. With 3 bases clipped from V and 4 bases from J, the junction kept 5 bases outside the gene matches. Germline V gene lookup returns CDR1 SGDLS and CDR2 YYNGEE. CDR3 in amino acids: CASSAPGTSGRETQYF. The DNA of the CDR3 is TGTGCCAGCAGCGCTCCGGGGACTAGCGGGAGAGAGACCCAGTACTTC.

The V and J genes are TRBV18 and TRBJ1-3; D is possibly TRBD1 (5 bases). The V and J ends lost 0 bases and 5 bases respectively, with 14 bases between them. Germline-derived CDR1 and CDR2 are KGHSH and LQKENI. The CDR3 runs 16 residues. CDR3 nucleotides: TGTGCCAGCTCACCACCCCCGACCGGGGGGAGAAACACCATATATTTT. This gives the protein CASSPPPTGGRNTIYF.

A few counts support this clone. This CDR3 reads CASSEFGRGDYEQYF. The CDR3 DNA sequence: TGTGCCAGCAGTGAATTTGGCAGGGGCGACTACGAGCAGTACTTC. The chain employs TRBV6-1 and TRBJ2-7, with D perhaps matching TRBD1 (6 bases). This CDR3 region has 15 residues. CDR1 is MNHNS, CDR2 SASEGT, per germline. V was trimmed by 2 bases and J by 3 bases, leaving 14 bases between them.

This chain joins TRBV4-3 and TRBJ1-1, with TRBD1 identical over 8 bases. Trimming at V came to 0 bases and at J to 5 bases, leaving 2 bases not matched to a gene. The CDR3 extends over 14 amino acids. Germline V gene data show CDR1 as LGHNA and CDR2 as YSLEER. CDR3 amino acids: CASSQETGETEAFF. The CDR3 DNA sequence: TGCGCCAGCAGCCAAGAGACAGGGGAGACTGAAGCTTTCTTT.

The CDR3 nucleotides read TGTGCCAGCAGCTTAGTAGGGACTTCTGGAGAGACCCAGTACTTC. The encoded protein is CASSLVGTSGETQYF. The chain combines TRBV7-2 with TRBJ2-5; maybe TRBD2 (6 bases). V lost 1 base to trimming and J lost 4 bases, with 13 bases between them. The V gene's germline CDR1 is SGHTA and CDR2 FQGNSA. The CDR3 covers 15 residues.

CDR3 region: CASSLRKSSSAKSYNEQFF. The DNA for the CDR3 is TGTGCCAGCAGCTTAAGGAAATCCTCTAGCGCCAAATCCTACAATGAGCAGTTCTTC. The rearrangement links TRBV7-2 to TRBJ2-1; the D gene is possibly TRBD2 (6 bases). Trimming removed 2 bases at V and 1 base at J, with 21 bases between. This CDR3 has 19 residues. Germline V gene lookup returns CDR1 SGHTA and CDR2 FQGNSA. The full variable domain, in which reference TRBV7-2 and TRBJ2-1 provide the parts outside the CDR3, is GAGVSQSPSNKVTEKGKDVELRCDPISGHTALYWYRQSLGQGLEFLIYFQGNSAPDKSGLPSDRFSAERTGGSVSTLTIQRTQQEDSAVYLCASSLRKSSSAKSYNEQFFGPGTRLTVL.

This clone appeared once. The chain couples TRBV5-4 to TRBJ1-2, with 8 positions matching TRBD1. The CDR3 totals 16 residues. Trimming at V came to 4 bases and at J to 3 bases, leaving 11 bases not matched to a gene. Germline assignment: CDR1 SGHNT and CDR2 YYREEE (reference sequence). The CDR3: CASSAPPGGLDYGYTF. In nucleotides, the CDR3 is TGTGCCAGCAGCGCACCTCCAGGGGGCTTGGACTATGGCTACACCTTC.

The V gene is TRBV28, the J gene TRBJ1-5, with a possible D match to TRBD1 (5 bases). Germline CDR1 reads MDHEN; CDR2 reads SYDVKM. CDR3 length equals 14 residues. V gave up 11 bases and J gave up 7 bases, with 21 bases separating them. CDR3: CAGTPRGFGQPQHF. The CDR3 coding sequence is TGTGCCGGCACTCCAAGGGGATTTGGGCAGCCCCAGCATTTT.

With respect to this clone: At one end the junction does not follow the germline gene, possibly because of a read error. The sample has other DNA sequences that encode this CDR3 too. This CDR3 reads CASSPPRNYEQYF. CDR3 DNA: TGCGCCAGCTCACCACCGAGAAACTACGAGCAGTACTTC. The rearrangement links TRBV18 to TRBJ2-7, with D unresolved. Germline CDR1 reads KGHSH; CDR2 reads LQKENI. CDR3 length: 13 amino acids.

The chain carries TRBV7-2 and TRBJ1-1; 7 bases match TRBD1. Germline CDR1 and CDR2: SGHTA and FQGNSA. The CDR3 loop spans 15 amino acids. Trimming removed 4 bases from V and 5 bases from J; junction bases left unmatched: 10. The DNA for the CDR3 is TGTGCCAGCAGCTCGTACACTACAGGGGTTACTGAAGCTTTCTTT. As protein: CASSSYTTGVTEAFF.

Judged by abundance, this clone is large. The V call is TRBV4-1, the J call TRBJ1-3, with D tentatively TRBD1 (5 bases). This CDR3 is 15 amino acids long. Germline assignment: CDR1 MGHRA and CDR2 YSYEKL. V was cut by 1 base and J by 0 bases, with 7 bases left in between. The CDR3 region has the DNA TGCGCCAGCAGCCAAGTAAGGGGCTCTGGAAACACCATATATTTT. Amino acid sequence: CASSQVRGSGNTIYF.

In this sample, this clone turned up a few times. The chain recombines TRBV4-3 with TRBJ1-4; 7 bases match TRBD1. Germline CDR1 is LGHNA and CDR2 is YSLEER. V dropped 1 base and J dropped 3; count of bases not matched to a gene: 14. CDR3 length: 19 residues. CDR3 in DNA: TGCGCCAGCAGCCAAGCTGGGAGGAGGGGCCAGGGGGCTAATGAAAAACTGTTTTTT. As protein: CASSQAGRRGQGANEKLFF.

CDR3 region: CAWDGGSRPQHF. CDR3 bases: TGTGCCTGGGATGGGGGGTCTAGGCCCCAGCATTTT. This chain links TRBV30 with TRBJ1-5; maybe TRBD1 (5 bases). Trimming took off 5 bases at V and 9 bases at J, with 14 bases between the two ends. Germline CDR1 reads GTSNPN; CDR2 reads SVGIG (reference sequence). The CDR3 loop spans 12 amino acids.

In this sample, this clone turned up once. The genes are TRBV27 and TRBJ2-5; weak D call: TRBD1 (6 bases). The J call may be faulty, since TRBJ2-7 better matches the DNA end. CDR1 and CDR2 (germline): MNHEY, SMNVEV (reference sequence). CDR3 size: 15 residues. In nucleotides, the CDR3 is TGTGCCAGCAGCGCTGCTCGGGACAACACCTACGAGCAGTACTTC. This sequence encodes CASSAARDNTYEQYF.